This T cell receptor (beta chain) was recovered during a study of blood T cell repertoires in COVID-19 (dated by TCRdb to between 2020 and 2021). Notes on the research overall: Samples from collaborators originated in the United States, Italy and Spain and spanned both the acute and convalescent phases of COVID-19. The prospective study material was composed of cDNA or gDNA derived from T cells, B-cell-depleted T cells, or PBMCs. Deeply sampled blood TCRbeta repertoires from subjects exposed to, actively infected with, or recovered from COVID-19 were included in the dataset. The repertoires were released in a freely available public database intended as a resource for research on the immune response to SARS-CoV-2. Samples were obtained from the ongoing ImmuneRACE study (first 160 participants) and from some 1,300 subjects provided by 6 global collaborators. A de-identified subject ID, COVID-19 status, age in years and sex were almost always included in the sample metadata. HLA class I and class II types, where available, came from metadata supplied by the sample provider rather than from assay-based typing.

In regard to this clone: Its antigen is still unknown. No base quality information exists; no much larger clone differs at one position.

Overall study results and their limits: The quantity of clinical and demographic metadata differed by source and by participant and was supplied without curation.

TCRbeta CDR3 regions were amplified from genomic DNA using the immunoSEQ Assay, a bias-controlled multiplex PCR. The authors processed their data as follows. The number of nucleated cells in each sample was estimated from the amplification of reference gene primers within the assay. To quantify the absolute abundance of each unique TCRbeta CDR3 rearrangement, sequence reads were collapsed and filtered. For each sample, productive Simpson clonality was calculated as the square root of Simpson's diversity index over productive rearrangements. This is the immuneACCESS table as TCRdb keeps it, with only in-frame sequences that have V and J called. A part of the clones is gone; compared with another copy, unresolved V genes explain less than half, and the rest is unexplained. That table gives V, J and clone size, and the DNA gave D and trimming. For this sample there are about 87,000 clones; around 83% appear just once. The top ten clonotypes cover about 2.1% of the sample.

Including cysteine and phenylalanine, the CDR3 has 15 amino acids. This entry keeps only the CDR3 DNA: 45 bases, framed from base 1. Trimmed from V: 4 bases; trimmed from J: 3 bases; junction bases lacking a gene match: 7. Looking up the germline V gene (reference sequence) yields CDR1 LGHDT and CDR2 YNNKEL. The collaborating institutions used their own protocols to collect whole blood in K2EDTA tubes. For TCRbeta analysis, collaborator samples were shipped as frozen whole blood, as isolated PBMCs, or as DNA extracted from either sample type. The receptor chain draws on TRBV3-1 (or the pseudogene TRBV3-2) and TRBJ2-7; 9 bases in between match TRBD1. Sequencing was carried out using peripheral blood. This receptor was identified in a woman in her 70s with acute or convalescent COVID-19. The DNA sequence is as follows: TGTGCCAGCAGCCGACAGGGGGTGAATATCTACGAGCAGTACTTC. The resulting protein is CASSRQGVNIYEQYF.